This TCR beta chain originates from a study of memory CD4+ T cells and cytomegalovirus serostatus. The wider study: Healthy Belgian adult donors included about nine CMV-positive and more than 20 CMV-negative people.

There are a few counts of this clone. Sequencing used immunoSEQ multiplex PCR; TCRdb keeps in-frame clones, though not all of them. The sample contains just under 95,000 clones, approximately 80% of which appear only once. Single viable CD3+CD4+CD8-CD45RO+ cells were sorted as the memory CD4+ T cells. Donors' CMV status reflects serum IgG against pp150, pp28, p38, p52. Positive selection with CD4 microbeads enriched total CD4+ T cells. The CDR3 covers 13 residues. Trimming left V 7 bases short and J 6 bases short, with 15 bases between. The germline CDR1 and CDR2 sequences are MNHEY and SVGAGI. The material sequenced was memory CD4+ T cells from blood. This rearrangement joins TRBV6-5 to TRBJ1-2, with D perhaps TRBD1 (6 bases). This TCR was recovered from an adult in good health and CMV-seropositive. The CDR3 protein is CASKRGNLDGYTF. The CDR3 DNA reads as TGTGCCAGCAAGAGGGGGAACTTGGATGGCTACACCTTC.